The next 10 T cell receptor beta chains were all read from a single sample in a study of blood T cell repertoires in COVID-19. Repertoires were generated with immunoSEQ multiplex PCR, while TCRdb's copy carries only in-frame clones and drops some. The sample has 300,000 to 350,000 clones; 85% to 90% are singletons. Sequencing was carried out using peripheral blood. Receptors originate from a woman aged 45-65 years with COVID-19, enrolled during active disease.

This clone has a single count. This sample includes further DNA sequences coding for the same CDR3. The gene calls are TRBV24-1 and TRBJ2-1; 9 bases are a match to TRBD2. Trimming at V came to 0 bases and at J to 5 bases, leaving 4 bases not matched to a gene. Per germline, CDR1 KGHDR and CDR2 SFDVKD. The CDR3 length is 16 residues. CDR3 DNA: TGTGCCACCAGTGATTTGCGGCTAGCGGGAAACAATGAGCAGTTCTTC. It translates to CATSDLRLAGNNEQFF.

The chain is built from TRBV5-6 and TRBJ2-6; 9 nucleotides align to TRBD1. The CDR3 is 17 amino acids. CDR1 is SGHDT, CDR2 YYEEEE, per germline. V lost 4 bases and J lost 2; bases outside the gene matches: 7. The CDR3 sequence: CASSRGQGFTGANVLTF. In DNA, the CDR3 is TGTGCCAGCAGCCGGGGACAGGGTTTCACTGGGGCCAACGTCCTGACTTTC.

The sample holds one count of this clone. The J gene is TRBJ2-7, the V gene TRBV4-1, with 8 bases lining up with TRBD1. V lost 6 bases and J lost 4; bases outside the gene matches: 11. The germline V gene encodes CDR1 MGHRA and CDR2 YSYEKL. The CDR3 is 15 amino acids. The DNA for the CDR3 is TGCGCCAGCAGTCTCGCCGGGACAGGAGATTACGAGCAGTACTTC. Amino acid sequence: CASSLAGTGDYEQYF.

V is TRBV5-4 and J is TRBJ2-7; no definite D call. V shed 4 bases and J shed 0 bases, with 14 bases lying between them. The CDR3 contains 15 residues. Germline V gene data show CDR1 as SGHNT and CDR2 as YYREEE (reference sequence). CDR3 residues: CASSPDTKASYEQYF. The CDR3 DNA reads TGTGCCAGCAGCCCCGACACAAAGGCCTCCTACGAGCAGTACTTC. Supplemented by reference TRBV5-4 and TRBJ2-7, the full variable domain reads ETGVTQSPTHLIKTRGQQVTLRCSSQSGHNTVSWYQQALGQGPQFIFQYYREEENGRGNFPPRFSGLQFPNYSSELNVNALELDDSALYLCASSPDTKASYEQYFGPGTRLTVT.

V and J are TRBV19 and TRBJ2-1; 8 positions match TRBD2. The V segment lost 2 bases and the J segment 7 bases; nucleotides outside the gene matches: 4. CDR1 is LNHDA, CDR2 SQIVND, per germline (reference sequence). CDR3 length: 14 amino acids. The CDR3 region is CASSIYPSGNEQFF. The CDR3 DNA reads as TGTGCCAGTAGTATATATCCTAGCGGGAATGAGCAGTTCTTC.

The CDR3, as DNA: TGTGCCAGCAGCTTGGCACTAGCGGGGGAGGGGGAGCTGTTTTTT. Protein sequence: CASSLALAGEGELFF. This chain links TRBV5-4 with TRBJ2-2; 11 bases agree with TRBD2. Germline CDR1 SGHNT, CDR2 YYREEE (reference sequence). The trim removed 0 bases at V and 8 bases at J, leaving 3 bases unmatched. This CDR3 is 15 amino acids long.

This rearrangement joins TRBV5-1 to TRBJ2-7, with D uncertain. The length of the CDR3 is 13 residues. V lost 4 bases and J lost 6, with 14 bases in between. Germline V gene lookup returns CDR1 SGHRS and CDR2 YFSETQ. The CDR3 DNA reads as TGCGCCAGCAGCCCTCTAGGCATTAGCGAGCAGTACTTC. Translation gives CASSPLGISEQYF.

In this sample, this clone turned up once. CDR3 residues: CASRVQGNTEAFF. The CDR3 DNA is TGTGCCAGCAGGGTACAGGGGAACACTGAAGCTTTCTTT. The chain combines TRBV6-4 with TRBJ1-1, with D maybe TRBD1 (6 bases). V gave up 6 bases and J gave up 1 base, with 9 bases separating them. The CDR3 has 13 amino acids. Germline loops: CDR1 MRHNA, CDR2 SNTAGT.

The chain has TRBV4-1 and TRBJ2-7; D is perhaps TRBD1 (5 bases). Germline V lookup: CDR1 MGHRA, CDR2 YSYEKL. V lost 2 bases and J 4 bases, leaving 18 bases between the germline ends. This CDR3 has 16 residues. The CDR3 sequence: CASSQPIGHLLYEQYF. CDR3 DNA: TGCGCCAGCAGCCAACCAATAGGACATCTTCTATACGAGCAGTACTTC.

The chain carries TRBV5-5 and TRBJ2-7; 9 bases fit TRBD1. The germline gives CDR1 SGHKS, CDR2 YYEKEE (reference sequence). After removal of 4 bases from V and 5 bases from J, the junction contained 10 bases not matched to a gene. The CDR3 totals 15 residues. The CDR3 spells CASSTWADRGDEQYF. The CDR3 DNA is TGTGCCAGCAGCACTTGGGCGGACAGGGGCGACGAGCAGTACTTC.